The 25 T cell receptor beta chains reported below all come from one sample, sequenced in a study of blood T cell repertoires in COVID-19. Data came from immunoSEQ multiplex PCR; TCRdb stores just in-frame clones and leaves some out. The data show 250,000 to 300,000 clones, with approximately 88% seen just once and about a tenth held by the top ten. Sequenced input: peripheral blood. These receptors came from a woman in her 70s with COVID-19, enrolled during active disease.

This sequence joins TRBV29-1 and TRBJ1-2, with a weak D call TRBD1 (5 bases). Germline V gene sequence: CDR1 SQVTM, CDR2 ANQGSEA. The CDR3 consists of 13 residues. Deletions cut 3 bases from V and 8 bases from J, with 16 bases between. The CDR3 sequence: CSVEVGGDQGYTF. The CDR3 DNA reads as TGCAGCGTTGAGGTCGGGGGTGATCAAGGCTACACCTTC.

The V gene is TRBV19, the J gene TRBJ2-1; 11 bases map to TRBD2. The V gene's germline CDR1 is LNHDA and CDR2 SQIVND (reference sequence). The CDR3 runs to 15 residues. Trimming at V came to 5 bases and at J to 4 bases, leaving 4 bases not matched to a gene. CDR3 region: CASSLAGGRYNEQFF. The CDR3 region has the DNA TGTGCCAGTAGTCTAGCGGGAGGCCGTTACAATGAGCAGTTCTTC.

This chain joins TRBV7-2 and TRBJ1-2; 11 bases align to TRBD1. This CDR3 is built from 17 residues. The germline gives CDR1 SGHTA, CDR2 FQGNSA. The V gene end was trimmed by 5 bases and the J gene end by 4 bases; junction bases not matched to a gene: 12. The CDR3 nucleotides read TGTGCCAGCAGCCCGTCGACTCCGGGACAGGGGGTCTATGGCTACACCTTC. This sequence encodes CASSPSTPGQGVYGYTF.

Here the CDR3 reads CASGTEPTNEKLFF. The CDR3, as DNA: TGTGCCAGTGGGACAGAACCAACTAATGAAAAACTGTTTTTT. The chain links TRBV19 to TRBJ1-4; 7 positions agree with TRBD1. Trimming cost V 8 bases and J 0 bases; bases outside gene matches: 3. This CDR3 has 14 amino acids. Germline V gene lookup returns CDR1 LNHDA and CDR2 SQIVND (reference sequence).

The V gene is TRBV19, the J gene TRBJ1-4, with D tentatively TRBD1 (5 bases). The CDR3 contains 15 residues. Germline V CDR1 and CDR2: LNHDA, SQIVND (reference sequence). V shed 4 bases and J shed 4 bases, with 13 bases lying between them. In DNA form, the CDR3 reads TGTGCCAGTAGTAACCTGCGGGACCTTAATGAAAAACTGTTTTTT. This codes for CASSNLRDLNEKLFF.

The rearrangement uses TRBV18 and TRBJ1-1, with D possibly matching TRBD1 (6 bases). This CDR3 has 13 amino acids. Germline V gene sequence: CDR1 KGHSH, CDR2 LQKENI. The V end was cut by 3 bases, the J end by 11 bases, with 16 bases between. In nucleotides, the CDR3 is TGTGCCAGCTCACCCGTGGACAGAGTAGACGCTTTCTTT. Translating it yields CASSPVDRVDAFF.

The chain uses TRBV5-8 and TRBJ2-7, with unresolved D. The CDR3 sequence is 11 residues long. Per germline, CDR1 SGHTS and CDR2 YDEGEE. The V end was cut by 4 bases, the J end by 7 bases, with 9 bases between. The CDR3 sequence is CASSPSVEQYF. CDR3 in DNA: TGTGCCAGCAGCCCATCAGTTGAGCAGTACTTC. Drawing the rest from reference TRBV5-8 and TRBJ2-7, the complete variable domain is EAGVTQSPTHLIKTRGQQATLRCSPISGHTSVYWYQQALGLGLQFLLWYDEGEERNRGNFPPRFSGRQFPNYSSELNVNALELEDSALYLCASSPSVEQYFGPGTRLTVT.

The chain is built from TRBV28 and TRBJ1-1; D remains ambiguous. The ends were cut back, 1 base at V and 7 bases at J, with 4 bases in the middle. There are 11 residues in the CDR3. Germline V CDR1 and CDR2: MDHEN, SYDVKM. The CDR3 DNA follows: TGTGCCAGCAGTTTATCGGGTGAAGCTTTCTTT. It codes for CASSLSGEAFF.

This clone was seen a single time. This chain links TRBV29-1 with TRBJ1-1, with TRBD1 identical over 8 bases. The CDR3 is made up of 13 amino acids. CDR1 SQVTM and CDR2 ANQGSEA come from the germline V gene. DNA for the CDR3: TGCACCGTAACAAAGACAGGGGAGACTGAAGCTTTCTTT. Translated: CTVTKTGETEAFF.

The V and J genes are TRBV4-3 and TRBJ2-3, with TRBD2 matching over 8 bases. Trimming removed 1 base from V and 2 bases from J; junction bases left unmatched: 8. Germline-derived CDR1 and CDR2 are LGHNA and YSLEER. CDR3 length: 17 residues. DNA of the CDR3: TGCGCCAGCAGCCAAGGTACGGGAGCGGGGGACACAGATACGCAGTATTTT. Encoded protein: CASSQGTGAGDTDTQYF.

This chain uses TRBV19 with TRBJ2-1; a weak D match, TRBD2 (5 bases). V lost 3 bases to trimming and J lost 8 bases, with 14 bases between them. This CDR3 spans 14 amino acids. Germline assignment: CDR1 LNHDA and CDR2 SQIVND (reference sequence). DNA for the CDR3: TGTGCCAGTAGTATTCGTCCCCCCGGGGATGAGCAGTTCTTC. Protein: CASSIRPPGDEQFF.

The chain has TRBV19 and TRBJ1-1; possible D gene TRBD1, 6 bases. The germline CDR1 and CDR2 sequences are LNHDA and SQIVND (reference sequence). This CDR3 is built from 15 residues. The V and J ends lost 3 bases and 5 bases respectively, with 16 bases between them. DNA for the CDR3: TGTGCCAGTAGTATGGGGGCTTTGAAGCGAACTGAAGCTTTCTTT. It codes for CASSMGALKRTEAFF.

CDR3 DNA sequence: TGCGCCAGCAGGGGGACAGTAAACTCACCCCTCCACTTT. This translates into CASRGTVNSPLHF. V usage is TRBV5-1 and J usage is TRBJ1-6; 7 bases align to TRBD1. There are 13 residues in the CDR3. V dropped 5 bases and J dropped 10; count of bases not matched to a gene: 6. Germline loops: CDR1 SGHRS, CDR2 YFSETQ.

The sample holds one count of this clone. The chain employs TRBV7-2 and TRBJ2-3; D uncertain. V was cut by 1 base and J by 0 bases, with 11 bases left in between. Germline V lookup: CDR1 SGHTA, CDR2 FQGNSA. The CDR3 is 16 amino acids. The CDR3 loop is CASSLGARPSTDTQYF. Here the CDR3 DNA reads TGTGCCAGCAGCTTAGGAGCTAGACCTAGCACAGATACGCAGTATTTT.

The chain joins TRBV27 to TRBJ1-1; 8 bases agree with TRBD1. The V gene end was trimmed by 9 bases and the J gene end by 6 bases; junction bases not matched to a gene: 6. CDR1 and CDR2 from the germline V gene are MNHEY and SMNVEV (reference sequence). This CDR3 has 12 amino acids. CDR3 sequence reads: CASQRTGSEAFF. The CDR3, as DNA: TGTGCCAGTCAGAGGACAGGGTCTGAAGCTTTCTTT.

The genes are TRBV19 and TRBJ2-5; 11 nucleotides match TRBD2. Germline values: CDR1 LNHDA, CDR2 SQIVND (reference sequence). Germline trimming cut 5 bases from V and 3 bases from J; bases unmatched to any gene: 2. The CDR3 consists of 14 residues. CDR3 sequence: CASSVLAGEETQYF. The CDR3 DNA is TGTGCCAGTAGTGTACTAGCGGGAGAAGAGACCCAGTACTTC.

The chain has TRBV19 and TRBJ2-5, with D possibly being TRBD2 (6 bases). The CDR3 contains 15 residues. V was cut by 7 bases and J by 1 base, with 16 bases left in between. Germline V gene data show CDR1 as LNHDA and CDR2 as SQIVND (reference sequence). Here the CDR3 reads CASKTYWGVQETQYF. CDR3 in DNA: TGTGCCAGTAAAACCTACTGGGGGGTCCAAGAGACCCAGTACTTC.

The chain carries TRBV19 and TRBJ2-1; D unclear. Germline CDR1 is LNHDA and CDR2 is SQIVND (reference sequence). CDR3 size: 14 residues. The V end lost 5 bases, the J end lost 4 bases, and 12 bases lay between the germline ends. CDR3: CASSPRPGYNEQFF. In DNA form, the CDR3 reads TGTGCCAGTAGTCCGCGGCCCGGGTACAATGAGCAGTTCTTC.

The rearrangement uses TRBV28 and TRBJ2-7; 12 bases map to TRBD2. The germline CDR1 and CDR2 sequences are MDHEN and SYDVKM. The length of the CDR3 is 14 residues. V lost 5 bases and J lost 8; bases outside the gene matches: 7. This chain's CDR3 is CASSATSGSSQQYF. The CDR3 DNA sequence: TGTGCCAGCAGTGCGACTAGCGGGAGTTCGCAGCAGTACTTC.

This clone was seen more than once but under ten times. The chain is built from TRBV7-8 and TRBJ2-7, with D unclear. The CDR3 sequence is 11 residues long. V was cut by 1 base and J by 7 bases, with 5 bases left in between. Germline loops: CDR1 SGHVS, CDR2 FQNEAQ. This chain's CDR3 is CASSLGNEQYF. The CDR3 region has the DNA TGTGCCAGCAGCTTAGGTAATGAGCAGTACTTC.

The chain combines TRBV3-1 (or the pseudogene TRBV3-2) with TRBJ2-1; 7 nucleotides align to TRBD2. The germline V gene has CDR1 LGHDT and CDR2 YNNKEL (reference sequence). The V gene end was trimmed by 6 bases and the J gene end by 4 bases; junction bases not matched to a gene: 6. CDR3 length equals 14 residues. CDR3 sequence: CASRISGLYNEQFF. CDR3 nucleotide sequence: TGTGCCAGCAGGATTAGCGGGTTATACAATGAGCAGTTCTTC.

The chain employs TRBV7-8 and TRBJ2-7; perhaps TRBD2 as D (5 bases). The CDR3 runs 14 residues. Germline CDR1 is SGHVS and CDR2 is FQNEAQ. V lost 5 bases, J lost 4 bases, and 15 bases lay in between. CDR3 residues: CASSPIDGIYEQYF. The CDR3 DNA follows: TGTGCCAGCAGCCCTATTGACGGGATTTACGAGCAGTACTTC.

V gene TRBV3-1 (or the pseudogene TRBV3-2) combines with J gene TRBJ2-7, with D perhaps TRBD1 (5 bases). Deletions cut 4 bases from V and 3 bases from J, with 16 bases between. Germline lookup yields CDR1 LGHDT and CDR2 YNNKEL (reference sequence). The CDR3 extends over 15 amino acids. CDR3 amino acids: CASSPATGVGYEQYF. CDR3 nucleotides: TGTGCCAGCAGCCCAGCCACAGGTGTAGGCTACGAGCAGTACTTC.

Here the CDR3 reads CASAGGSNQPQHF. As DNA, the CDR3 is TGTGCCAGTGCAGGGGGTAGCAATCAGCCCCAGCATTTT. This rearrangement joins TRBV19 to TRBJ1-5; 7 nucleotides align to TRBD1. Losses at the gene ends were 8 bases for V and 0 bases for J; bases not matched to a gene: 1. The germline V gene has CDR1 LNHDA and CDR2 SQIVND (reference sequence). CDR3 length: 13 amino acids.

The genes are TRBV30 and TRBJ1-5, with TRBD1 identical over 10 bases. Germline V gives CDR1 GTSNPN, CDR2 SVGIG (reference sequence). This CDR3 has 16 amino acids. With V trimmed by 0 bases and J by 4 bases, 6 bases remained unmatched. The CDR3 DNA follows: TGTGCCTGGAGTGTTAAGGGACAGGGGCTTAATCAGCCCCAGCATTTT. This encodes CAWSVKGQGLNQPQHF.